This TCR beta chain was found in a study of T cell changes during pregnancy in multiple sclerosis. The V and J ends lost 5 bases and 2 bases respectively, with 12 bases between them. Germline lookup yields CDR1 SEHNR and CDR2 FQNEAQ (reference sequence). The CDR3 has 14 amino acids. The data were produced by immunoSEQ multiplex PCR, yet TCRdb's version contains in-frame clones alone and is incomplete. The data contain tens of thousands of clones, around 90% of them singletons. This chain uses TRBV7-9 with TRBJ1-2; weak D call: TRBD1 (5 bases). The TCR sequence derives from a female donor with multiple sclerosis, enrolled in a pregnancy study. The sample in question was CD4+ T cells from peripheral blood mononuclear cells, obtained in the second trimester of pregnancy. CDR3 in DNA: TGTGCCAGCAGCCTCAAGGGGCAGAACTATGGCTACACCTTC. It encodes CASSLKGQNYGYTF.